A selection of T cell receptor beta chains follows, all from one sample in a study of T cell responses to AZD1222 COVID-19 vaccine. Only in-frame clones appear in the TCRdb table, and some are missing; sequencing was by immunoSEQ multiplex PCR. The sample shows fewer than 150,000 clones, roughly 91% of them seen only once. The sequencing used peripheral blood, collected on day 0 of AZD1222 vaccination. The source is an adult in good health. CDR3s include the opening cysteine and the closing phenylalanine or tryptophan. D genes are given only for firm matches. Only part of the rows carry a size: once, few, many, or a class if the clone is expanded.

CDR3aa	CDR3nt	abundance	d_gene	v_gene	j_gene
CASSGGRVGTYEQYF	TGCGCCAGCAGCGGTGGTCGGGTGGGTACCTACGAGCAGTACTTC	-	-	TRBV4-1	TRBJ2-7
CASSMAGAGNTIYF	TGTGCCAGTAGTATGGCAGGGGCTGGAAACACCATATATTTT	-	-	TRBV19	TRBJ1-3
CASSLGRGGLTDTQYF	TGCGCCAGCAGCTTGGGGCGGGGGGGCCTGACAGATACGCAGTATTTT	-	TRBD2	TRBV5-1	TRBJ2-3
CASSTGTGYLAKNIQYF	TGTGCCAGCTCAACCGGGACAGGGTACCTAGCCAAAAACATTCAGTACTTC	once	TRBD1	TRBV18	TRBJ2-4
CASSVKRAGETQYF	TGTGCCAGCAGCGTAAAGAGGGCGGGAGAGACCCAGTACTTC	-	-	TRBV9	TRBJ2-5
CASSIGGTPLHF	TGTGCCAGTAGTATAGGCGGCACACCCCTCCACTTT	few	-	TRBV19	TRBJ1-6
CASSASGGRNEQFF	TGTGCCAGCAGCGCTAGCGGGGGAAGGAATGAGCAGTTCTTC	-	TRBD2	TRBV5-4	TRBJ2-1
CSVTTSGDYNEQFF	TGCAGCGTCACGACTAGCGGGGACTACAATGAGCAGTTCTTC	once	TRBD2	TRBV29-1	TRBJ2-1
CASSRLAGGSYEQYF	TGTGCCAGCAGTCGACTAGCGGGGGGCTCCTACGAGCAGTACTTC	-	TRBD2	TRBV7-2	TRBJ2-7
CAISELGTGDSPLHF	TGTGCCATCAGTGAGTTGGGGACAGGGGATTCACCCCTCCACTTT	-	TRBD1	TRBV10-3	TRBJ1-6
CASSWTDNSNQPQHF	TGTGCCAGCTCGTGGACAGACAATAGCAATCAGCCCCAGCATTTT	-	-	TRBV6-5	TRBJ1-5
CACSGPMNSPLHF	TGTGCCTGCTCGGGACCGATGAATTCACCCCTCCACTTT	-	-	TRBV28	TRBJ1-6
CASSLGPYGYTF	TGTGCCAGCAGCTTGGGCCCCTATGGCTACACCTTC	-	-	TRBV5-5	TRBJ1-2
CASSEQRAGGSGYTF	TGTGCCAGCAGTGAACAGAGGGCGGGGGGGTCTGGCTACACCTTC	once	-	TRBV25-1	TRBJ1-2
CASRPLEGHQPQHF	TGTGCCAGCAGACCTTTGGAGGGCCATCAGCCCCAGCATTTT	once	-	TRBV28	TRBJ1-5
CASSSGYSGNTIYF	TGTGCCAGCAGTTCAGGCTACTCTGGAAACACCATATATTTT	-	-	TRBV28	TRBJ1-3
CASSLLGTENTEAFF	TGTGCCAGCAGTTTATTGGGGACTGAGAACACTGAAGCTTTCTTT	-	-	TRBV27	TRBJ1-1
CASSPKTGGAGYTF	TGTGCCAGCAGTCCGAAGACAGGGGGGGCGGGCTACACCTTC	-	TRBD1	TRBV6-5	TRBJ1-2
CASSFPAGGEQFF	TGTGCCAGCAGTTTTCCAGCGGGGGGTGAGCAGTTCTTC	-	TRBD2	TRBV25-1	TRBJ2-1
CASSLTRLPQERNF	TGTGCCAGCAGCTTAACGAGACTGCCCCAGGAGCGGAACTTC	-	-	TRBV7-8	TRBJ2-7
CASSQRTGGGEQYF	TGCGCCAGCAGCCAGCGGACAGGGGGTGGCGAGCAGTACTTC	once	TRBD1	TRBV4-3	TRBJ2-7
CASSSTRGATDTQYF	TGTGCCAGCAGCTCCACCCGGGGGGCCACAGATACGCAGTATTTT	-	-	TRBV7-9	TRBJ2-3
CASLTSQGRTEAFF	TGTGCCAGCCTAACCTCACAGGGGAGGACTGAAGCTTTCTTT	-	TRBD1	TRBV6-5	TRBJ1-1
CASSYSPIGQGTRYF	TGTGCCAGCAGTTACTCCCCGATCGGACAGGGAACTAGGTATTTT	-	TRBD1	TRBV6-5	TRBJ2-3
CASSQDLMNTEAFF	TGTGCCAGCAGCCAAGATCTAATGAACACTGAAGCTTTCTTT	-	-	TRBV4-2	TRBJ1-1
CSALTFNYGYTF	TGCAGCGCCCTCACCTTTAACTATGGCTACACCTTC	-	-	TRBV29-1	TRBJ1-2
CASSQEAGRDYGYTF	TGCGCCAGCAGCCAAGAAGCCGGGAGGGACTATGGCTACACCTTC	-	-	TRBV4-1	TRBJ1-2
CASSLQGESNQPQHF	TGTGCCAGCAGCTTACAGGGGGAGAGCAATCAGCCCCAGCATTTT	-	TRBD1	TRBV7-6	TRBJ1-5
CASSLPGSTIYF	TGTGCCAGCAGCTTACCAGGGAGCACCATATATTTT	-	-	TRBV11-2	TRBJ1-3
CASSPLSGGGRQETQYF	TGTGCCAGCAGCCCCCTTAGCGGGGGGGGTAGACAAGAGACCCAGTACTTC	-	TRBD2	TRBV11-2	TRBJ2-5
CASTSGQGGTSNQPQHF	TGTGCCAGTACTTCCGGACAGGGAGGTACTAGCAATCAGCCCCAGCATTTT	-	TRBD1	TRBV19	TRBJ1-5
CASSLGTDTSVGYTF	TGTGCCAGCAGCTTAGGAACAGACACCTCTGTTGGCTACACCTTC	few	-	TRBV7-2	TRBJ1-2
CASSLAGLQETQYF	TGTGCCAGCAGCCTAGCGGGGCTCCAAGAGACCCAGTACTTC	-	TRBD2	TRBV7-2	TRBJ2-5
CASSYNGNYEQYF	TGTGCCAGCAGTTATAATGGGAACTACGAGCAGTACTTC	-	-	TRBV6-5	TRBJ2-7
CASSFRGAESIYEQYF	TGCGCCAGCAGCTTTCGGGGTGCAGAGTCGATATACGAGCAGTACTTC	-	-	TRBV5-1	TRBJ2-7
CASSQGGSGGETQYF	TGTGCCAGCAGTCAAGGGGGCAGTGGAGGCGAGACCCAGTACTTC	-	TRBD1	TRBV27	TRBJ2-5
CASSPRGDTEAFF	TGCGCCAGCAGCCCTCGGGGGGACACTGAAGCTTTCTTT	-	-	TRBV4-1	TRBJ1-1
CASRGVGWRNQPQHF	TGTGCCAGCAGGGGAGTGGGATGGAGAAATCAGCCCCAGCATTTT	-	-	TRBV6-4	TRBJ1-5
CASSRDRGADTQYF	TGTGCCAGCAGCCGGGACAGGGGCGCAGATACGCAGTATTTT	-	TRBD1	TRBV5-8	TRBJ2-3
CASSLAWDDGYTF	TGTGCCAGCAGTTTAGCCTGGGACGATGGCTACACCTTC	-	-	TRBV9	TRBJ1-2
CASSRGANYGYTF	TGTGCCAGCAGCCGAGGGGCTAACTATGGCTACACCTTC	-	-	TRBV3-1/TRBV3-2	TRBJ1-2
CASSRIAGGPYEQYF	TGTGCCAGCAGCCGAATAGCGGGGGGCCCCTACGAGCAGTACTTC	-	TRBD2	TRBV5-4	TRBJ2-7
CASSLEARNTEAFF	TGCGCCAGCAGCTTGGAGGCCAGAAACACTGAAGCTTTCTTT	-	-	TRBV5-1	TRBJ1-1
CASSSTPPRPETQYF	TGTGCCAGCAGCTCGACCCCACCCCGACCAGAGACCCAGTACTTC	-	-	TRBV5-4	TRBJ2-5
CASSPTAGANYEQYF	TGTGCCAGCTCACCAACAGCGGGGGCCAACTACGAGCAGTACTTC	-	TRBD2	TRBV18	TRBJ2-7
CASSFDPLEILGYNEQFF	TGTGCCAGCAGTTTCGACCCTCTCGAGATATTGGGTTACAATGAGCAGTTCTTC	-	-	TRBV27	TRBJ2-1
CASNPQQVLNTEAFF	TGTGCCAGCAATCCACAACAGGTTCTGAACACTGAAGCTTTCTTT	-	-	TRBV27	TRBJ1-1